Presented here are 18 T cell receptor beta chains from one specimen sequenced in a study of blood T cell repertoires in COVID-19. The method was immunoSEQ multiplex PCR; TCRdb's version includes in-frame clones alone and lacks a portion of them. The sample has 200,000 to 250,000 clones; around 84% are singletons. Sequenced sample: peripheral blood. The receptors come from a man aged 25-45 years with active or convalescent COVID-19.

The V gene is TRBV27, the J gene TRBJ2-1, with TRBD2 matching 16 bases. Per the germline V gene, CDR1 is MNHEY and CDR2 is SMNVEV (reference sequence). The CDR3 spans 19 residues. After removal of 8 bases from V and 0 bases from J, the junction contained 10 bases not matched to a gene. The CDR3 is CASGVGGLAGGSSYNEQFF. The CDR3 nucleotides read TGTGCCAGCGGAGTAGGGGGACTAGCGGGAGGGTCCTCCTACAATGAGCAGTTCTTC.

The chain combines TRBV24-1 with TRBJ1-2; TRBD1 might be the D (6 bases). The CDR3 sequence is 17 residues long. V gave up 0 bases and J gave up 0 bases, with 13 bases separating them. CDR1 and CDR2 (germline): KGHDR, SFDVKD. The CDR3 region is CATSDLGGHPANYGYTF. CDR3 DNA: TGTGCCACCAGTGATTTGGGGGGACATCCCGCTAACTATGGCTACACCTTC.

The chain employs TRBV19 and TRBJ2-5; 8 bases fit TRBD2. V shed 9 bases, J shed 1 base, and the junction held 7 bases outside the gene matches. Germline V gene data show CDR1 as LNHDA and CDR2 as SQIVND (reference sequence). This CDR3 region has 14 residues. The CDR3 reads CASGLAITQETQYF. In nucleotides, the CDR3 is TGTGCCAGCGGACTAGCAATAACCCAAGAGACCCAGTACTTC. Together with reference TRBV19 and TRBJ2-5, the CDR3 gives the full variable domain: DGGITQSPKYLFRKEGQNVTLSCEQNLNHDAMYWYRQDPGQGLRLIYYSQIVNDFQKGDIAEGYSVSREKKESFPLTVTSAQKNPTAFYLCASGLAITQETQYFGPGTRLLVL.

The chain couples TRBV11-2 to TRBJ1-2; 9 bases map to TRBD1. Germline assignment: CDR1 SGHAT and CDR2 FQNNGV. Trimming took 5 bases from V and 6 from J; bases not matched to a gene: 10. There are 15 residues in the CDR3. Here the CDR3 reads CASSLNRGRWDGYTF. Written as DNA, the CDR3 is TGTGCCAGCAGCCTAAACAGGGGGCGCTGGGATGGCTACACCTTC.

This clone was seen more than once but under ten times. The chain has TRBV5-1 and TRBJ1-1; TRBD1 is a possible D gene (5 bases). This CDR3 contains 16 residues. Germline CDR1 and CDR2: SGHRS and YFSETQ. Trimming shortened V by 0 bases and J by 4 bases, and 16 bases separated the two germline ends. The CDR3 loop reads CASSLVFRGVGTEAFF. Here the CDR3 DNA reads TGCGCCAGCAGCTTGGTATTTAGGGGTGTGGGCACTGAAGCTTTCTTT.

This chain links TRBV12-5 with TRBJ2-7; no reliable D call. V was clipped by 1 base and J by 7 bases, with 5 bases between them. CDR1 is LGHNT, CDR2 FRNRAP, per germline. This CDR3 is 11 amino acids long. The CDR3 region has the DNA TGTGCTAGTGGTTTGGGGCGGGAGCAGTACTTC. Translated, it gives CASGLGREQYF.

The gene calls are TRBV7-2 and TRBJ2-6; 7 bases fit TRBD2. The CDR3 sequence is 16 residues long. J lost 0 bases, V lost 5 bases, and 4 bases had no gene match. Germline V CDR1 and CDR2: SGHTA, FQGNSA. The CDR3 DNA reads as TGTGCCAGCAGCAGGGAGGGGTCCTCTGGGGCCAACGTCCTGACTTTC. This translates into CASSREGSSGANVLTF.

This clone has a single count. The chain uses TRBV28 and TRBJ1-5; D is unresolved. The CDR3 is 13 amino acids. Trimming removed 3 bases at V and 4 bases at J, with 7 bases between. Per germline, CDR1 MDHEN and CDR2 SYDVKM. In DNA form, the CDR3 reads TGTGCCAGCAGTTTCCCAGAAAATCAGCCCCAGCATTTT. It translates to CASSFPENQPQHF. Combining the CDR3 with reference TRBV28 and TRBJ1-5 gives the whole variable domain DVKVTQSSRYLVKRTGEKVFLECVQDMDHENMFWYRQDPGLGLRLIYFSYDVKMKEKGDIPEGYSVSREKKERFSLILESASTNQTSMYLCASSFPENQPQHFGDGTRLSIL.

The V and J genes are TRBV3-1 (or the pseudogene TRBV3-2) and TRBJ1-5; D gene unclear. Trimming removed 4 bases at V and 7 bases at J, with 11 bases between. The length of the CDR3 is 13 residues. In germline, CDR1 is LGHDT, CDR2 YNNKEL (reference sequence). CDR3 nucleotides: TGTGCCAGCAGCCCTTCTTACGGGCAGCCCCAGCATTTT. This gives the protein CASSPSYGQPQHF.

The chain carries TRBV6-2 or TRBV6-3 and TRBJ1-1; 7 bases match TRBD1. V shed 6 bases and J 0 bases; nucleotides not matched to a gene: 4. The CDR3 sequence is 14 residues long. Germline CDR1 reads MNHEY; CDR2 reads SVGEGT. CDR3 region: CASSITGVNTEAFF. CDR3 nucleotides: TGTGCCAGCAGCATTACAGGGGTGAACACTGAAGCTTTCTTT.

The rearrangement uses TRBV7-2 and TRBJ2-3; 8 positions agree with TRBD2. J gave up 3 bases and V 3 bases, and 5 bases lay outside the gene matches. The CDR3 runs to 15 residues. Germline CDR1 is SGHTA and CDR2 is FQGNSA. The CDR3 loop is CASSFGLAQTDTQYF. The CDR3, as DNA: TGTGCCAGCAGCTTCGGACTAGCTCAGACAGATACGCAGTATTTT.

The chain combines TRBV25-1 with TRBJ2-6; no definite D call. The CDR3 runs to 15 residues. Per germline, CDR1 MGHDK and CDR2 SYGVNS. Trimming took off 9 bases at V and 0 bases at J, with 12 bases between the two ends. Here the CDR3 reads CARTEPSSGANVLTF. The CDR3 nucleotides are TGTGCCAGAACCGAACCCAGCTCTGGGGCCAACGTCCTGACTTTC.

DNA of the CDR3: TGCGCCAGCAACCCTACTAGCCTCTACAATGAGCAGTTCTTC. Protein: CASNPTSLYNEQFF. The rearrangement uses TRBV5-1 and TRBJ2-1; a possible D gene is TRBD2 (6 bases). Trimming removed 6 bases from V and 3 bases from J, with 13 bases in between. The CDR3 loop spans 14 amino acids. CDR1 and CDR2 from the germline V gene are SGHRS and YFSETQ. Complete variable domain (other parts from reference TRBV5-1 and TRBJ2-1): KAGVTQTPRYLIKTRGQQVTLSCSPISGHRSVSWYQQTPGQGLQFLFEYFSETQRNKGNFPGRFSGRQFSNSRSEMNVSTLELGDSALYLCASNPTSLYNEQFFGPGTRLTVL.

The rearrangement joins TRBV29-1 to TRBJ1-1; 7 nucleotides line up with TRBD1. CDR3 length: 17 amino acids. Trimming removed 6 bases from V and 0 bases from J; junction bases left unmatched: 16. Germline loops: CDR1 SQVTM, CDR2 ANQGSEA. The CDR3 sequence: CSVADTGAFWMNTEAFF. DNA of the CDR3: TGCAGCGTCGCCGACACAGGGGCGTTTTGGATGAACACTGAAGCTTTCTTT. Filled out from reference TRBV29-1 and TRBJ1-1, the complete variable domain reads SAVISQKPSRDICQRGTSLTIQCQVDSQVTMMFWYRQQPGQSLTLIATANQGSEATYESGFVIDKFPISRPNLTFSTLTVSNMSPEDSSIYLCSVADTGAFWMNTEAFFGQGTRLTVV.

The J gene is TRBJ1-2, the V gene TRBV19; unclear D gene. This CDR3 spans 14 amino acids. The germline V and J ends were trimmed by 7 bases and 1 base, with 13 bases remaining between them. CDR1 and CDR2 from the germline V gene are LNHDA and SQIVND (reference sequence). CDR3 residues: CASTQEGSNYGYTF. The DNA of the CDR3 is TGTGCCAGTACTCAGGAGGGAAGTAACTATGGCTACACCTTC.

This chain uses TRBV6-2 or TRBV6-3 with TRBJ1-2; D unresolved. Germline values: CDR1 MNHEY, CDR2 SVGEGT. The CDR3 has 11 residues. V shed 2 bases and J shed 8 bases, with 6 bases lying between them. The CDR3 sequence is CASSYRLGYTF. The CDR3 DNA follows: TGTGCCAGCAGTTACAGACTCGGCTACACCTTC.

For the CDR3, the DNA is TGTGCCAGTAGGAAAGATCGGTCAGATACGCAGTATTTT. It is translated as CASRKDRSDTQYF. This chain joins TRBV19 and TRBJ2-3; D remains ambiguous. This CDR3 is 13 amino acids long. Germline assignment: CDR1 LNHDA and CDR2 SQIVND (reference sequence). Between the trimmed V and J ends, which lost 6 bases and 4 bases, there was a span of 11 bases.

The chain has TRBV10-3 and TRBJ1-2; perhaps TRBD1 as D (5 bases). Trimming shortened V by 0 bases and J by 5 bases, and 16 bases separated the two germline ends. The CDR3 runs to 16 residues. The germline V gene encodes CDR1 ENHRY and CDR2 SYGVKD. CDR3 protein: CAISESMVGGLYGYTF. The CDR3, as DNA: TGTGCCATCAGTGAGTCGATGGTCGGGGGTCTTTATGGCTACACCTTC.